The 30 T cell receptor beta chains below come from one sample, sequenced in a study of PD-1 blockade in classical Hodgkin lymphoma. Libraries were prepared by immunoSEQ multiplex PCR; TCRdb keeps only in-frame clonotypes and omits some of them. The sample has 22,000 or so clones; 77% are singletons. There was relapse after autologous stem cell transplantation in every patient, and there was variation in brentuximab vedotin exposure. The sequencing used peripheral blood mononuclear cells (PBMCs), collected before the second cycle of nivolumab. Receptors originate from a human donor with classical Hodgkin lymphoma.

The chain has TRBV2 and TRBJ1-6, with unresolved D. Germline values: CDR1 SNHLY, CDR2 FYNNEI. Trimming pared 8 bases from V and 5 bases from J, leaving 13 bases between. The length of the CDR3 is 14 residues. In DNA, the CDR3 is TGTGCCAGCCTGGGTACGTGGGATAATTCACCCCTCCACTTT. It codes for CASLGTWDNSPLHF.

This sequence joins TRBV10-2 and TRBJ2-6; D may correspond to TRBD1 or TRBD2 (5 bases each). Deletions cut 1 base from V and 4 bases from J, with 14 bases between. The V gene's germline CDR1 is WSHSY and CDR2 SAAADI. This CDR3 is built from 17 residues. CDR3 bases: TGCGCCAGCAGTGAGTTCGTATGGGGGAGCGGGGCCAACGTCCTGACTTTC. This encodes CASSEFVWGSGANVLTF.

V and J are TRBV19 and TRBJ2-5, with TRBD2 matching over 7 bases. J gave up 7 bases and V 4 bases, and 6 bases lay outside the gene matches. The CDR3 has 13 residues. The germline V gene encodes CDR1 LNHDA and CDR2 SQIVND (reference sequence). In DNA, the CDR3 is TGTGCCAGTAGTACTCTAGCGGATGGGACCCAGTACTTC. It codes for CASSTLADGTQYF.

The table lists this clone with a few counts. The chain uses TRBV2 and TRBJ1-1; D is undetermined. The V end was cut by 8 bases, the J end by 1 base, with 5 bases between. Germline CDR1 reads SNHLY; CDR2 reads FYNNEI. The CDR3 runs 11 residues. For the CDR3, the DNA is TGTGCCAGCGCGCGGAACACTGAAGCTTTCTTT. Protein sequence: CASARNTEAFF.

This CDR3 reads CASSVVSYNEQFF. Here the CDR3 DNA reads TGTGCCAGCAGCGTGGTCTCCTACAATGAGCAGTTCTTC. The genes are TRBV9 and TRBJ2-1; D is undetermined. The germline gives CDR1 SGDLS, CDR2 YYNGEE. The CDR3 consists of 13 residues. Trimming pared 2 bases from V and 0 bases from J, leaving 3 bases between.

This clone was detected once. The CDR3 DNA reads as TGTGCCAGCAGCCAGACACGGAGAAATACGCAGTATTTT. It is translated as CASSQTRRNTQYF. The chain employs TRBV5-6 and TRBJ2-3; D uncertain. V was cut by 4 bases and J by 7 bases, with 13 bases left in between. This CDR3 is 13 amino acids long. Germline CDR1 SGHDT, CDR2 YYEEEE.

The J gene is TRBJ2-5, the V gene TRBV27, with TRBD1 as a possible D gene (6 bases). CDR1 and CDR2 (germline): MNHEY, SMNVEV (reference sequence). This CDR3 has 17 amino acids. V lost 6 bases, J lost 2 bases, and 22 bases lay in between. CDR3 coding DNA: TGTGCCAGCAGCCCCGTCTTACAGGGAAATGGGCAAGAGACCCAGTACTTC. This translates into CASSPVLQGNGQETQYF.

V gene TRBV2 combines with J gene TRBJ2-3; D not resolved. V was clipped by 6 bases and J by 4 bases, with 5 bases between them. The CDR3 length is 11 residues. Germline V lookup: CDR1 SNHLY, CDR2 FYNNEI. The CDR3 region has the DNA TGTGCCAGCAGCGTAGCAGATACGCAGTATTTT. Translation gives CASSVADTQYF.

The CDR3 region is CASSPPHSPLHF. Here the CDR3 DNA reads TGTGCCAGCAGTCCTCCCCATTCACCCCTCCACTTT. The rearrangement links TRBV27 to TRBJ1-6, with D unresolved. The V gene lost 5 bases and the J gene lost 8 bases, with 7 bases spanning the gap. Germline V CDR1 and CDR2: MNHEY, SMNVEV (reference sequence). This CDR3 has 12 amino acids.

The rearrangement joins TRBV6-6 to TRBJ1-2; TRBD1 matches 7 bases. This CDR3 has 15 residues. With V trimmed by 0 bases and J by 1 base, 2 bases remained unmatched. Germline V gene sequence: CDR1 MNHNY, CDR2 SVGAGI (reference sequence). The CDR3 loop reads CASSYSGTVNYGYTF. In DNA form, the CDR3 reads TGTGCCAGCAGTTACTCCGGGACAGTTAACTATGGCTACACCTTC.

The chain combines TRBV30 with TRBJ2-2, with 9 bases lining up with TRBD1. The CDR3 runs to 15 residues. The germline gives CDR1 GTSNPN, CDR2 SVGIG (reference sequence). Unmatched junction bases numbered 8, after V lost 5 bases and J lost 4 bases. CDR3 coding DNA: TGTGCCTGGGAGAGACAGGGGGTAGGCACCGGGGAGCTGTTTTTT. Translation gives CAWERQGVGTGELFF.

DNA of the CDR3: TGTGCCAGCTCACCAGACAGGGACCGGAGTTTAAATGAGCAGTTCTTC. Translating it yields CASSPDRDRSLNEQFF. This rearrangement joins TRBV18 to TRBJ2-1, with TRBD1 identical over 7 bases. The germline V gene has CDR1 KGHSH and CDR2 LQKENI. The ends lost 2 bases at V and 7 bases at J; junction bases unmatched: 11. The CDR3 is 16 amino acids.

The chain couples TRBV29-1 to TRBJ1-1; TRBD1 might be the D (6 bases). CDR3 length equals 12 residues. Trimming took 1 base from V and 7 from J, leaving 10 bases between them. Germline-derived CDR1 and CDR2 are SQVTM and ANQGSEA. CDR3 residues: CSVEGGQGEAFF. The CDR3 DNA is TGCAGCGTTGAAGGGGGGCAGGGTGAAGCTTTCTTT.

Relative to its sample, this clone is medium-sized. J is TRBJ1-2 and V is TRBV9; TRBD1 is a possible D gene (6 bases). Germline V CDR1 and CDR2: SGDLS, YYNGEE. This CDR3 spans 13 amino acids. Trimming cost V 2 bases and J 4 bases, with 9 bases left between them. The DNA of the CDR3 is TGTGCCAGCAGCGTCCTAGGGGGCTATGGCTACACCTTC. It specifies CASSVLGGYGYTF. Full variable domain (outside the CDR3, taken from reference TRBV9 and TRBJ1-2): DSGVTQTPKHLITATGQRVTLRCSPRSGDLSVYWYQQSLDQGLQFLIQYYNGEERAKGNILERFSAQQFPDLHSELNLSSLELGDSALYFCASSVLGGYGYTFGSGTRLTVV.

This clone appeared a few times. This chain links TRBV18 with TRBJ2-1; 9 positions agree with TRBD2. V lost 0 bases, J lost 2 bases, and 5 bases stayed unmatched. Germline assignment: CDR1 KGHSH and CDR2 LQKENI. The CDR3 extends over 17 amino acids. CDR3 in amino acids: CASSPPRTSVPYNEQFF. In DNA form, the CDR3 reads TGTGCCAGCTCACCACCGAGGACTAGCGTCCCCTACAATGAGCAGTTCTTC.

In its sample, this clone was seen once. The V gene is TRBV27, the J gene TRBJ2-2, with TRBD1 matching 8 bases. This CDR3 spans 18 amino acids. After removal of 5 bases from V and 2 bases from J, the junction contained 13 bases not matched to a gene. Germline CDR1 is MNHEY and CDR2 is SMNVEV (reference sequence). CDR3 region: CASSLGSPGQVNTGELFF. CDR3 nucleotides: TGTGCCAGCAGTCTCGGCTCCCCGGGACAGGTAAACACCGGGGAGCTGTTTTTT.

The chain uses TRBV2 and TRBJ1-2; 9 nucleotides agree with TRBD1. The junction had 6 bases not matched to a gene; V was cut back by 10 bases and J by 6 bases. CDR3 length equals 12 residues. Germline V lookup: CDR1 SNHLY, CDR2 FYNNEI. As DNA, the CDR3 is TGTGCCACCGAACAGGGGGCGGATGGCTACACCTTC. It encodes CATEQGADGYTF. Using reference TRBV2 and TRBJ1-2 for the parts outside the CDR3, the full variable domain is EPEVTQTPSHQVTQMGQEVILRCVPISNHLYFYWYRQILGQKVEFLVSFYNNEISEKSEIFDDQFSVERPDGSNFTLKIRSTKLEDSAMYFCATEQGADGYTFGSGTRLTVV.

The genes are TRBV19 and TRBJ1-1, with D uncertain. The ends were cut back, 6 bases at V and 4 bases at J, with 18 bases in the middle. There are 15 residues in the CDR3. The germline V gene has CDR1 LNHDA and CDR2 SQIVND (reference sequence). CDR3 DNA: TGTGCCAGTAGCCCACAAGCGGGTGAGAGCACTGAAGCTTTCTTT. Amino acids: CASSPQAGESTEAFF.

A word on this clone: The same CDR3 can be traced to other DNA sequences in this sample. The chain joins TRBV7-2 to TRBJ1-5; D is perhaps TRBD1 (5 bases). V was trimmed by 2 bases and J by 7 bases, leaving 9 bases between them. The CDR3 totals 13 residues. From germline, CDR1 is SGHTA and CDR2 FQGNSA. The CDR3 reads CASSLRGDQPQHF. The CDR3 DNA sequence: TGTGCCAGCAGCTTAAGGGGTGACCAGCCCCAGCATTTT.

CDR3 amino acids: CASRGASGGSEQYF. In DNA, the CDR3 is TGTGCCAGCAGGGGGGCTAGCGGGGGCAGTGAGCAGTACTTC. The chain uses TRBV27 and TRBJ2-7, with TRBD2 identical over 10 bases. The CDR3 length is 14 residues. Germline-derived CDR1 and CDR2 are MNHEY and SMNVEV (reference sequence). Trimming took 6 bases from V and 7 from J; bases not matched to a gene: 9.

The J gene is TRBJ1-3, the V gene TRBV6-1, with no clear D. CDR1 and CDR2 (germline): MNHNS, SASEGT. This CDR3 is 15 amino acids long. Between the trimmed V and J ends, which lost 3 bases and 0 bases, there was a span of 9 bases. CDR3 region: CASSDRGISGNTIYF. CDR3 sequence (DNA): TGTGCCAGCAGTGATCGGGGAATCTCTGGAAACACCATATATTTT.

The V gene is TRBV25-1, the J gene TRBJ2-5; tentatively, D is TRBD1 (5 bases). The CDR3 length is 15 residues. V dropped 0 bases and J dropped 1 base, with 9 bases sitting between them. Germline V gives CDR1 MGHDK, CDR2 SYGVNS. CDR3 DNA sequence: TGTGCCAGCAGTGAATACGGCAGGGTCCAAGAGACCCAGTACTTC. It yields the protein CASSEYGRVQETQYF.

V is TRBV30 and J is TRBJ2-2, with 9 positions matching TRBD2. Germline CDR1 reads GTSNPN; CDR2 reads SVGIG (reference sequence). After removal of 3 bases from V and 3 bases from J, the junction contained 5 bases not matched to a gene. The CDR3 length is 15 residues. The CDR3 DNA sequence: TGTGCCTGGAGGTGGCGGGAGGGGGACACCGGGGAGCTGTTTTTT. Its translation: CAWRWREGDTGELFF.

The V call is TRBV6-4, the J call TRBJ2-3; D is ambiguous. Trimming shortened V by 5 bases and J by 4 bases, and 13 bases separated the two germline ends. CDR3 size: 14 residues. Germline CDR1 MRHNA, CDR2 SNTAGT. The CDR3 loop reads CASSLQIGSDTQYF. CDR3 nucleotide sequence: TGTGCCAGCAGTTTACAAATAGGGTCAGATACGCAGTATTTT.

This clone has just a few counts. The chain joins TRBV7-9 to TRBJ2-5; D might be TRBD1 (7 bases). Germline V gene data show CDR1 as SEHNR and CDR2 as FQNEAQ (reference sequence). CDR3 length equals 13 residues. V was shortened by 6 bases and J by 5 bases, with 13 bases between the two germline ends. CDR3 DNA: TGTGCCAGCAGGAAACAGGGGAGGGAGACCCAGTACTTC. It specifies CASRKQGRETQYF.

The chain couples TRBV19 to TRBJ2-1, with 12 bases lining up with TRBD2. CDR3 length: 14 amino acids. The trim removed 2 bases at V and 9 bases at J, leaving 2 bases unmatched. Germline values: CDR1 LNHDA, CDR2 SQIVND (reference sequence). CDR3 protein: CASSITSGRREQFF. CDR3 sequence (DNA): TGTGCCAGTAGTATAACTAGCGGGAGGCGTGAGCAGTTCTTC.

The DNA of the CDR3 is TGTGCCAGCAGTACGTGGGACTGGGGAGATAAGCCGTTCTTC. This sequence encodes CASSTWDWGDKPFF. The gene calls are TRBV6-6 and TRBJ2-1, with D perhaps matching TRBD2 (6 bases). Germline CDR1 MNHNY, CDR2 SVGAGI (reference sequence). The V gene lost 5 bases and the J gene lost 15 bases, with 23 bases spanning the gap. The length of the CDR3 is 14 residues.

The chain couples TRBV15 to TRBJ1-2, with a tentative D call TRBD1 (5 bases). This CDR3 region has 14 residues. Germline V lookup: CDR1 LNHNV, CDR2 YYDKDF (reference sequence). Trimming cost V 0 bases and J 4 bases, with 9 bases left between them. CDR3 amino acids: CATSRDQGSYGYTF. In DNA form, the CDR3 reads TGTGCCACCAGCAGAGATCAGGGAAGCTATGGCTACACCTTC.

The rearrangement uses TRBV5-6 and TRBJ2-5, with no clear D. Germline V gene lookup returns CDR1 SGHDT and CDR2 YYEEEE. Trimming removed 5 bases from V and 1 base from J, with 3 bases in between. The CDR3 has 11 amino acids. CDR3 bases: TGTGCCAGCAGTTCCCAAGAGACCCAGTACTTC. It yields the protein CASSSQETQYF.

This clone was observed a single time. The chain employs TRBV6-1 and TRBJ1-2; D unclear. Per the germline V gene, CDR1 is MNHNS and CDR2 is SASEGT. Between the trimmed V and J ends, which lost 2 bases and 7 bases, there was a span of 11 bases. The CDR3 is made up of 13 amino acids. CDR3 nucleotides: TGTGCCAGCAGTGAAAACCAGGTCGGTGGCTACACCTTC. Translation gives CASSENQVGGYTF.